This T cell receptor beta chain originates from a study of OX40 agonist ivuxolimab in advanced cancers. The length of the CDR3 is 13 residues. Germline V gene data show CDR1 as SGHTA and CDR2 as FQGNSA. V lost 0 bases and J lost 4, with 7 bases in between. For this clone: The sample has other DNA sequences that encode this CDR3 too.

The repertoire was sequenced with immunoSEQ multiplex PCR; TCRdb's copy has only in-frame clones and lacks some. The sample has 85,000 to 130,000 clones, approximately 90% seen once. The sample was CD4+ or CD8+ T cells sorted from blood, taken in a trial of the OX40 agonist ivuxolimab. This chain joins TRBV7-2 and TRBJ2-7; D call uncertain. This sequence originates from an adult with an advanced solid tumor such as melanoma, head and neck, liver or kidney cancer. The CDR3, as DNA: TGTGCCAGCAGCTTAGCGACCCGGTACGAGCAGTACTTC. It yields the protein CASSLATRYEQYF.